This TCR beta chain was sequenced in a study of OX40 agonist ivuxolimab in advanced cancers. Turning to the overall study: Ivuxolimab was a fully human IgG2 agonistic monoclonal antibody targeting the costimulatory receptor OX40 (CD134). Partial responses were achieved by three dose-escalation patients, of whom one had hepatocellular carcinoma and two had cutaneous melanoma. The monotherapy dose-escalation portion (N of about 50 patients) of the phase I ivuxolimab trial is reported in the paper. The dose-escalation cohort was roughly 80% male with a mean age of around 62 years, ranging from roughly 23 to 79. Among the approximately 50 dose-escalation patients, approximately 20 had hepatocellular carcinoma, 15 or so melanoma, 9 renal cell carcinoma and 9 head and neck cancer. Intravenous ivuxolimab was administered to patients every 2 weeks at six dose levels: 0.01, 0.1, 0.3, 1.5, 3 and 10 mg/kg. The point of sequencing TCRbeta in the periphery was to test whether ivuxolimab changed TCR sequence diversity and drove clonal T-cell expansion. Prior anti-PD-1, anti-PD-L1 or anti-CTLA-4 therapy was permitted, and 40% of dose-escalation patients had received checkpoint inhibitors.

From the cysteine up to the phenylalanine, the CDR3 has a length of 11 residues. Only the CDR3 region is kept as DNA, spanning 33 bases read in frame from base 1. The germline ends are 4 bases apart after V is trimmed by 5 bases and J by 5 bases. Taken from the germline V gene, the CDR1 and CDR2 loops are SGHTA and FQGTGA. Points the paper makes about the study in general: The antigen specificity of the clonally expanded peripheral T cells was not determined. In partial responders in the 0.1-3.0 mg/kg groups, normalized peripheral clonal expansion was found to be among the lowest, especially among CD8+ T cells. Clonal expansion of both CD4+ and CD8+ blood T cells was observed from baseline to week 6 at doses 0.1 to 3.0 mg/kg. After ivuxolimab, more expanded clones were found on average in CD8+ T cells than in CD4+ T cells. Low levels of normalized T-cell clonal expansion were also seen in some patients who did not respond.

Patients with autoimmune disease history or receiving systemic immunosuppression were excluded from the trial. Peripheral blood for TCR sequencing was collected from all dose cohorts at baseline, on cycle 4 day 1, and on cycle 7 day 1. The samples were taken from a phase I, first-in-human, multicenter, open-label dose-escalation trial of ivuxolimab. Adults with locally advanced or metastatic head and neck squamous cell, hepatocellular, melanoma or renal cell carcinoma were enrolled in the trial. Before TCR sequencing, CD4+ T cells and CD8+ T cells from peripheral blood were sorted into separate populations. To sequence the TCRbeta CDR3 region, genomic DNA was isolated from the sorted cells. The immunoSEQ Assay was used for sequencing of TCRbeta CDR3 regions. TCRdb provides this immuneACCESS table in a form limited to in-frame rearrangements. Some clones are lacking; in checked studies, under half of them reflect an unresolved V gene, and why the rest are absent is not known. The sample table contains about 100,000 clones; only one count was recorded for around 93% of them. Together, the top ten hold 0.45% to 0.65% of the sample.

On this clone itself: No antigen is known for it. Nothing much larger sits one base from this clone, and base qualities are not available.

The sample in question was CD4+ or CD8+ T cells sorted from blood, obtained in a trial of the OX40 agonist ivuxolimab. This receptor chain uses TRBV7-3 and TRBJ1-3; the D gene is unclear. This TCR was recovered from an adult with an advanced solid tumor such as melanoma, head and neck, liver or kidney cancer. The sequenced DNA: TGTGCCAGCAGCCAGAGAAACACCATATATTTT. It is translated as CASSQRNTIYF.